A selection of T cell receptor beta chains follows, all from one sample in a study of identical twins. MiXCR, run by TCRdb on the 5' RACE reads, gives a single entry per CDR3 protein. The profile shows around 550,000 distinct CDR3 sequences, 13% to 15% of them singletons. These data were likewise used in another study, on yellow fever vaccine responses in identical twins.

The sequenced sample consisted of CD4+ T cells sorted from blood. The source of these receptors is a woman aged 18-29 years in good health. Each CDR3 is given with its conserved first and last residue.

TRBV5-5,CATNTVGGETQYF
TRBV21-1,CASSNPHHRSKEEKLFF
TRBV10-1,CASSESSRGLNTGELFF
TRBV2,CASSEFSGAGQPQHF
TRBV4-1,CASSQLGSYGYTF
TRBV5-1,CASTGGQAYNEQFF
TRBV5-6,CASRRAGLSTDTQYF
TRBV12-3/TRBV12-4,CASSRAAGMNTEAFF
TRBV7-2,CASRILAGSGELFF
TRBV25-1,CASSDTRRSNTEAFF
TRBV28,CASSLFSSGRNEQFF
TRBV2,CASSDSPSTDTQYF
TRBV27,CASSFPRQTLSGNTIYF
TRBV5-5,CASSRTGWGNEKLFF
TRBV25-1,CASSDPDSYEQYF
TRBV7-2,CASSLAGVNYGYTF
TRBV7-8,CASSPSASTDTQYF
TRBV5-1,CASSPVPGRNEQFF
TRBV3-1,CASSQARGLMNTGELFF
TRBV18,CASSPLGQGPYEQYF
TRBV4-1,CASSQEMTSATGGYTF
TRBV12-3/TRBV12-4,CASRPGGPKNIQYF
TRBV4-1,CASSQPTSGRRDEQFF
TRBV28,CASTKGRGREQFF
TRBV28,CASSGRDRGGYEQYF
TRBV7-2,CASSPAALAGGSTGELFF
TRBV19,CASKAEGQETQYF
TRBV20-1,CSARGQTVDTQYF
TRBV10-3,CAIRTGMNTEAFF
TRBV10-3,CAIGQQETQYF
TRBV5-1,CASKGVGQETQYF
TRBV6-1,CASSPPWGGRKNEQFF
TRBV12-3/TRBV12-4,CASSLEADIDEQYF
TRBV27,CASSLLGPMDDEQYF
TRBV7-2,CASSLVVENTDTQYF
TRBV6-1,CASSPRGAPGTDTQYF
TRBV5-1,CASSFQGAENTEAFF
TRBV10-2,CASSGALAGVVNEQFF
TRBV2,CASSAVSSANTQYF
TRBV6-1,CASRWAGGSTGELFF
TRBV10-2,CASSESSGSTDEQFF
TRBV7-2,CASSLVGTTTQDTQYF
TRBV5-1,CASNRGDRTGQETQYF
TRBV15,CATSRVGQGYARTPSNEQFF
TRBV20-1,CSAREQGRGTTDTQYF
TRBV20-1,CSARDIKLAGGNYNEQFF
TRBV20-1,CSALRGDYEQYF
TRBV5-5,CASGLGQGTNTGELFF
TRBV6-2/TRBV6-3,CASSQGFGELFF
TRBV6-1,CASSEAFRTGGRQPQHF
TRBV6-1,CASSPQGRGDPYEQHF
TRBV6-1,CASRSGTGTYEQYF
TRBV24-1,CATKGHNSGNTIYF
TRBV25-1,CASSGGAWMFYTF